The source of this T cell receptor (beta chain) is a study of shared clonotypes between healthy human individuals. Cells designated naive CD8 were CD45RO-negative and were positively selected for CCR7, with terminally differentiated effector memory CD45RA+ cells excluded. The assay was immunoSEQ multiplex PCR, and TCRdb's table has in-frame clones only and misses some. Seen here are millions of clones, about 95% observed once, and the top ten hold 0.9% to 1.4%. On this clone itself: Sequence at one end of the junction differs from germline and may be a read error.

This TCR was recovered from a man aged 18 to 29 in good health. The sample comprised naive CD8+ T cells sorted from blood.

CDR3 in DNA: TGTGCCAGCAGCATAGGGACTAGCGGGACGTACGAGCAGTACTTC. Translating gives CASSIGTSGTYEQYF. V is TRBV13 and J is TRBJ2-7; 13 bases agree with TRBD2. Germline CDR1 and CDR2: PRHDT and FYEKMQ (reference sequence). The CDR3 covers 15 residues.